This T cell receptor beta chain appears in the sequencing data of a study of T cells in Graves' hyperthyroidism and ophthalmopathy. Study context: At initial diagnosis, before any treatment had begun, peripheral blood was obtained. General observations from the study: Ophthalmopathy got predicted by the model a median roughly six months before its onset.

The table lists this clonotype with many counts. What it binds is unknown. Germline V CDR1 and CDR2: SGHAT, FQNNGV. The CDR3 spans 15 residues. V shed 1 base and J shed 1 base, with 10 bases lying between them. Individuals with ophthalmopathy presented a Clinical Activity Score of at least 3, a NOSPECS grade of at least 4 and a duration under 3 months. Based on clinical symptoms, serum thyroxine and TRAb, thyroid ultrasound and orbital computed tomography, diagnoses were reached. TCR beta CDR3 sequences were amplified from RNA transcripts. HTBI primers drove first-round RT-PCR of the TCR CDR3. TCRdb ran MiXCR on the multiplex PCR reads and lists one entry per CDR3 protein. The sample shows roughly 500,000 distinct CDR3 sequences, roughly 22% of them seen only once.

The specimen sequenced was blood. This clonotype was obtained from a woman between 65 and 79 years old with Graves' ophthalmopathy. V and J are TRBV11-2 and TRBJ1-1; D is ambiguous. CDR3 sequence (DNA): TGTGCCAGCAGCTTAGGATCCGACGGGAACACTGAAGCTTTCTTT. It encodes CASSLGSDGNTEAFF.